This T cell receptor (beta chain) is drawn from a study of PD-1 blockade in classical Hodgkin lymphoma. Study overall: Administration of nivolumab to patients was at 3 mg/kg intravenously every 2 weeks.

The study, taken as a whole, reports: Healthy donors reportedly exceeded newly diagnosed patients in baseline TCR diversity. Unlike CD8+ TCR diversity, which did not rise significantly by C4D1, CD4+ TCR diversity did.

Losses at the gene ends were 0 bases for V and 4 bases for J; bases not matched to a gene: 5. CDR1 is SGHKS and CDR2 is YYEKEE in the germline V gene (reference sequence). The CDR3 is 17 residues long. This clone was observed a handful of times. Its antigen is unidentified. Assay: immunoSEQ multiplex PCR; the TCRdb copy retains only in-frame clones and omits some. The sample consists of about 19,000 clones, 80% of them appearing once. Time point of the sample: cycle 4 day 1 (C4D1), after more than five weeks of nivolumab. Each and every patient relapsed after autologous stem cell transplantation, and patients got differing brentuximab vedotin exposure. Classification of best responses gave complete response, partial response or progressive disease.

The TCR was taken from a human donor with classical Hodgkin lymphoma. Sequencing used peripheral blood mononuclear cells (PBMCs), obtained before the fourth cycle of nivolumab. The chain has TRBV5-5 and TRBJ1-3, with TRBD1 matching over 12 bases. CDR3 nucleotide sequence: TGTGCCAGCAGCTTGGAGGGACAGGGGGCGATGGGAAACACCATATATTTT. Translating it yields CASSLEGQGAMGNTIYF.